This is a list of T cell receptor beta chains from one sample in a study of T cells in localized non-small cell lung cancer. TCRdb's table, derived via immunoSEQ multiplex PCR, lists solely in-frame clones and lacks some. The sample includes 60,000 to 75,000 clones, 84% of them seen just once. Material: peripheral blood, obtained before any cancer treatment. These receptors were collected from a female donor older than 55 with stage I lung adenocarcinoma. The CDR3 runs from the conserved cysteine through the conserved F or W. D genes are given only for firm matches. Size tells how often a clone was seen (once, few, many) or the class of an expanded clone, and some rows leave it out.

TRBJ1-3,TRBV9,NA,NA,TGTGCCAGCAGCGCTCAGGCCCTTGGAAACACCATATATTTT,CASSAQALGNTIYF
TRBJ2-3,TRBV4-2,TRBD2,NA,TGTGCCAGCAGCCAAGAGGAGGCGGGGGGCCCCGATACGCAGTATTTT,CASSQEEAGGPDTQYF
TRBJ1-5,TRBV19,TRBD1,NA,TGTGCCAGTAGTCAACCGGGACAGGGGGCTTTAGTGCCCCAGCATTTT,CASSQPGQGALVPQHF
TRBJ1-2,TRBV6-5,NA,once,TGTGCCAGCAGAAGTATGGGTGGCTACACCTTC,CASRSMGGYTF
TRBJ1-3,TRBV7-2,NA,NA,TGTGCCAGCAGCTTAGCGGGGACTGCTGGAAACACCATATATTTT,CASSLAGTAGNTIYF
TRBJ2-3,TRBV7-9,TRBD1,NA,TGTGCCAGCAGCCGGGGACAGGGGACCTCAGATACGCAGTATTTT,CASSRGQGTSDTQYF
TRBJ2-5,TRBV2,NA,NA,TGTGCCAGCAGCGGATCCCCTAAAGAGACCCAGTACTTC,CASSGSPKETQYF
TRBJ2-7,TRBV5-1,NA,NA,TGCGCCAGCAGCTTCACCTACCCTCGGGAGCAGTACTTC,CASSFTYPREQYF
TRBJ2-7,TRBV11-2,TRBD2,NA,TGTGCCAGCAGCTTAGCGCCTAGCGGGAGGAGCGAGCAGTACTTC,CASSLAPSGRSEQYF
TRBJ2-2,TRBV6-6,TRBD2,NA,TGTGCCAGCAGAACTAGCGGGAAGGACACCGGGGAGCTGTTTTTT,CASRTSGKDTGELFF
TRBJ2-7,TRBV2,NA,NA,TGTGCCAGCACCCAATACGAGCAGTACTTC,CASTQYEQYF
TRBJ2-7,TRBV19,NA,once,TGTGCCAGTAGTATCGGGACGGGGGCGAGTGAGCAGTACTTC,CASSIGTGASEQYF
TRBJ1-1,TRBV13,NA,NA,TGTGCCAGCAGCTTAGGCCTAAAGGGCAACACTGAAGCTTTCTTT,CASSLGLKGNTEAFF
TRBJ2-5,TRBV19,NA,once,TGTGCCAGTAGTTCAACAGGGTTCCGAGAGACCCAGTACTTC,CASSSTGFRETQYF
TRBJ1-3,TRBV10-3,TRBD1,NA,TGTGCCATCGGGACAGGGGGCTCTGGAAACACCATATATTTT,CAIGTGGSGNTIYF
TRBJ1-1,TRBV12-5,NA,NA,TGTGCTAGTGGTTTGGTAATGTTTGGGGCGGGTACTGAAGCTTTCTTT,CASGLVMFGAGTEAFF
TRBJ1-3,TRBV11-2,TRBD1,NA,TGTGCCAGCACCTTCGCCGGGACAGGGGCATCTGGAAACACCATATATTTT,CASTFAGTGASGNTIYF
TRBJ2-2,TRBV28,NA,NA,TGTGCCAGCTCTCCGGGACTGAACACCGGGGAGCTGTTTTTT,CASSPGLNTGELFF
TRBJ1-1,TRBV5-1,NA,NA,TGCGCCAGCAGCTTATCTCTGAACACTGAAGCTTTCTTT,CASSLSLNTEAFF
TRBJ2-3,TRBV7-9,TRBD1,NA,TGTGCCAGCACCCCCGGCCGCGAGGGGGCTACGCAGTATTTT,CASTPGREGATQYF
TRBJ2-3,TRBV11-3,NA,NA,TGTGCCAGCAGCTTAACTACTAGCACAGATACGCAGTATTTT,CASSLTTSTDTQYF
TRBJ2-2,TRBV4-1,NA,NA,TGCGCCAGCAGCTCTGACACCGGGGAGCTGTTTTTT,CASSSDTGELFF
TRBJ2-1,TRBV27,TRBD1,NA,TGTGCCAGCAGTCCGAGGACAGGGTCAAATGAGCAGTTCTTC,CASSPRTGSNEQFF
TRBJ1-5,TRBV4-1,NA,NA,TGCGCCAGCAGCCAAGTGGACATCGGGCTTAGCAATCAGCCCCAGCATTTT,CASSQVDIGLSNQPQHF
TRBJ2-7,TRBV6-6,NA,NA,TGTGCCAGCAGTTATTCGGGCAGCTACGAGCAGTACTTC,CASSYSGSYEQYF
TRBJ1-1,TRBV18,TRBD1,once,TGTGCCAGCTCACCACCCGGGACAGTGAACACTGAAGCTTTCTTT,CASSPPGTVNTEAFF
TRBJ2-7,TRBV18,NA,NA,TGTGCCAGCTCACCACCGGCCAAAGCTAACTACGAGCAGTACTTC,CASSPPAKANYEQYF
TRBJ1-2,TRBV5-4,NA,NA,TGTGCCAGCAGCTTGAACCCCCCGGTGCCCCGTCCGTCTAACTATGGCTACACCTTC,CASSLNPPVPRPSNYGYTF
TRBJ2-7,TRBV7-9,TRBD2,NA,TGTGCCAGCAGAGGGACTAGCGGGAGCAACTACGAGCAGTACTTC,CASRGTSGSNYEQYF
TRBJ2-7,TRBV7-8,NA,NA,TGTGCCAGCAGCTTAGTCCCCGGAGGTTCCTACGAGCAGTACTTC,CASSLVPGGSYEQYF
TRBJ1-5,TRBV6-4,NA,NA,TGTGCCAGCAGAGCTAACGGACAGCTTAATCAGCCCCAGCATTTT,CASRANGQLNQPQHF
TRBJ1-2,TRBV10-1,NA,few,TGCGCCAGCAGTGACGAGTTTTCCTATGGCTACACCTTC,CASSDEFSYGYTF
TRBJ1-5,TRBV6-1,TRBD1,NA,TGTGCCAGCAGTGGTCAGGGGGGAAGCAATCAGCCCCAGCATTTT,CASSGQGGSNQPQHF
TRBJ2-5,TRBV5-1,TRBD1,NA,TGCGCCAGCAGCTCGGGACAGGGAAAAGAGACCCAGTACTTC,CASSSGQGKETQYF
TRBJ2-1,TRBV7-7,TRBD2,once,TGTGCTAGCAGCTTAGGACTAGCTAATGAGCAGTTCTTC,CASSLGLANEQFF
TRBJ1-2,TRBV9,NA,once,TGTGCCAGCAGCCCGGGAGGGGGAACGCTCTCTAACTATGGCTACACCTTC,CASSPGGGTLSNYGYTF
TRBJ1-3,TRBV15,NA,NA,TGTGCCACCAGCAGAGATCATTCGGGATCTGGAAACACCATATATTTT,CATSRDHSGSGNTIYF
TRBJ2-7,TRBV10-3,TRBD1,NA,TGTGCCATCAGTGAGTCGGGTACAGGGGCCCGGAGGAACGAGCAGTACTTC,CAISESGTGARRNEQYF
TRBJ2-3,TRBV9,TRBD1,NA,TGTGCCAGCAGCGTAGGGACAGGGAGGAATACGCAGTATTTT,CASSVGTGRNTQYF
TRBJ2-3,TRBV7-2,TRBD2,NA,TGTGCCAGCAGCTTAGCAGTAGCGGGGGGGCCGAGGGAAGATACGCAGTATTTT,CASSLAVAGGPREDTQYF
TRBJ2-2,TRBV11-3,NA,NA,TGTGCCAGCAGCTTAGATCGGGTCGGGGAGCTGTTTTTT,CASSLDRVGELFF
TRBJ2-7,TRBV23-1,NA,NA,TGCGCCAGCAGTCGAGGGCTAAGAGCGTACGAGCAGTACTTC,CASSRGLRAYEQYF
TRBJ2-7,TRBV5-1,TRBD1,NA,TGCGCCAGCAGCTTGGAGGGACAGGGGGCCCACGAGCAGTACTTC,CASSLEGQGAHEQYF
TRBJ2-3,TRBV5-1,TRBD1,NA,TGCGCCAGCAGGCTACAGGGGAGCACAGATACGCAGTATTTT,CASRLQGSTDTQYF
TRBJ2-7,TRBV19,NA,NA,TGTGCCAGTAGTATAGGAGGCCCCGGAGCCCACGAGCAGTACTTC,CASSIGGPGAHEQYF
TRBJ2-3,TRBV7-2,TRBD2,NA,TGTGCCAGCAGCTTGACTAGCGGGGCGGGCACAGATACGCAGTATTTT,CASSLTSGAGTDTQYF
TRBJ1-5,TRBV18,TRBD1,NA,TGTGCCAGCTCCGGACAGGGTGGTCAGCCCCAGCATTTT,CASSGQGGQPQHF
TRBJ2-7,TRBV27,TRBD1,NA,TGTGCCAGCAGACGGGGACAGGGAATCTACGAGCAGTACTTC,CASRRGQGIYEQYF
TRBJ2-2,TRBV29-1,TRBD1,NA,TGCAGCGTTGTCCCGACAGGGGTGGCCGGGGAGCTGTTTTTT,CSVVPTGVAGELFF
TRBJ1-4,TRBV28,NA,NA,TGTGCCAGCAGGTTACAGGGTGAAAAACTGTTTTTT,CASRLQGEKLFF
TRBJ2-7,TRBV29-1,NA,NA,TGCAGCGTTGAAGATTCTGTGAGTTACGAGCAGTACTTC,CSVEDSVSYEQYF
TRBJ2-7,TRBV27,NA,few,TGTGCCAGCAGTTGGAAGGATAGCTCCTACGAGCAGTACTTC,CASSWKDSSYEQYF
TRBJ1-3,TRBV19,NA,NA,TGTGCCAGTAGTACGATCTCCGACATTTTCGGAAACACCATATATTTT,CASSTISDIFGNTIYF
TRBJ1-1,TRBV9,TRBD1,once,TGTGCCAGCAGCGTGTCCACAGGGGCAGTGAACACTGAAGCTTTCTTT,CASSVSTGAVNTEAFF
TRBJ2-3,TRBV11-3,TRBD2,NA,TGTGCCAGCAGCTGGGGACTAGCGGGAGGGTCCACAGATACGCAGTATTTT,CASSWGLAGGSTDTQYF
TRBJ2-7,TRBV9,NA,NA,TGTGCCAGCACCCCATCCGACGGCAGTGGACTTTACGAGCAGTACTTC,CASTPSDGSGLYEQYF
TRBJ1-1,TRBV13,NA,NA,TGTGCCAGCAGCTCAAACCCAATCACTGAAGCTTTCTTT,CASSSNPITEAFF